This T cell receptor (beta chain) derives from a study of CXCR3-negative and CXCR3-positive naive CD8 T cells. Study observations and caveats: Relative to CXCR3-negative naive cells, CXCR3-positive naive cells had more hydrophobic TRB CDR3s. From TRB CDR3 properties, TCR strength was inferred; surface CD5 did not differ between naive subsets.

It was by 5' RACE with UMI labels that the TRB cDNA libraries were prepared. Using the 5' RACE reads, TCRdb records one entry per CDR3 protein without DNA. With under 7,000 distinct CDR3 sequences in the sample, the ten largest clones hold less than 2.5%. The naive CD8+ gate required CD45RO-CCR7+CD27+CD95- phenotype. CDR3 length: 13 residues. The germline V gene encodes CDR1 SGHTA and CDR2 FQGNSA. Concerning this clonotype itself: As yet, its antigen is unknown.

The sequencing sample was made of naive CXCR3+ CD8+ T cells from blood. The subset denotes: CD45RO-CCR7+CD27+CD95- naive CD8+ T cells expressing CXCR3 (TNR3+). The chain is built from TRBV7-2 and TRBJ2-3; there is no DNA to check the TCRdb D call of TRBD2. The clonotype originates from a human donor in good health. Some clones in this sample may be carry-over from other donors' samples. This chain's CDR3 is CASSLNLADVQYF. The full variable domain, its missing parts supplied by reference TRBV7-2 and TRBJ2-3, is GAGVSQSPSNKVTEKGKDVELRCDPISGHTALYWYRQSLGQGLEFLIYFQGNSAPDKSGLPSDRFSAERTGGSVSTLTIQRTQQEDSAVYLCASSLNLADVQYFGPGTRLTVL.